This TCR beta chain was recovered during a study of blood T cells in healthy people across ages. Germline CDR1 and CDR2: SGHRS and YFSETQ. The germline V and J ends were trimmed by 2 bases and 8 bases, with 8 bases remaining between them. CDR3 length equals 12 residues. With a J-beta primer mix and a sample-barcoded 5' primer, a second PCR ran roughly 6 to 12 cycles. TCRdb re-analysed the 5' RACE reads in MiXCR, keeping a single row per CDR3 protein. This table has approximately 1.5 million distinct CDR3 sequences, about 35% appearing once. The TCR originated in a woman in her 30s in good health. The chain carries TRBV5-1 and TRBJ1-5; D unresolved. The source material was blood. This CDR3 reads CASSFYSKPQHF. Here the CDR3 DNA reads TGCGCCAGCAGCTTCTATTCTAAGCCCCAGCATTTT.